These 14 T cell receptor beta chains originate from one sample sequenced in a study of T-cell memory formation after mild COVID-19. TCRdb reprocessed the 5' RACE reads via MiXCR and lists one record per CDR3 protein. The sample comprises about half a million distinct CDR3 sequences, roughly 18% of which are singletons, and approximately 13% rests with the top ten. The specimen was PBMCs or a T cell subset sorted from them (not recorded which). The receptor set was obtained from an adult woman who had mild COVID-19 (a few samples of this study predate the infection). Cell type and time point are not known.

The CDR3 spells CASSLDATNTEAFF. CDR3 bases: TGCGCCAGCAGCTTGGATGCCACGAACACTGAAGCTTTCTTT. The chain couples TRBV5-1 to TRBJ1-1; no reliable D call. V was clipped by 0 bases and J by 1 base, with 7 bases between them. CDR1 and CDR2 (germline): SGHRS, YFSETQ. CDR3 size: 14 residues.

This clonotype was observed many times. The gene calls are TRBV12-3 or TRBV12-4 and TRBJ2-7, with 7 bases identical to TRBD1. This CDR3 is 16 amino acids long. V gave up 8 bases and J gave up 0 bases; unmatched junction bases: 13. In DNA form, the CDR3 reads TGTGCCAGCTCTTTCCGGACCGGGACAGCCTCCTACGAGCAGTACTTC. As protein: CASSFRTGTASYEQYF.

This clonotype was recorded a few times. This chain joins TRBV5-1 and TRBJ2-1; 10 nucleotides line up with TRBD1. V shed 3 bases, J shed 5 bases, and the junction held 8 bases outside the gene matches. This CDR3 has 16 residues. Germline V lookup: CDR1 SGHRS, CDR2 YFSETQ. In nucleotides, the CDR3 is TGCGCCAGCAGCTGGACTGGACAGGGGGGGGACAATGAGCAGTTCTTC. It translates to CASSWTGQGGDNEQFF.

The chain uses TRBV6-5 and TRBJ2-1, with TRBD1 matching 9 bases. The CDR3 spans 15 residues. The germline CDR1 and CDR2 sequences are MNHEY and SVGAGI. V trimming: 6 bases; J trimming: 8 bases; junction bases outside the gene matches: 11. DNA of the CDR3: TGTGCCAGCAGCCCCCGGGACAGGGATTTGGATGAGCAGTTCTTC. Amino acids: CASSPRDRDLDEQFF.

The V and J genes are TRBV4-2 and TRBJ2-5, with D hard to call. Germline V gene lookup returns CDR1 LGHNA and CDR2 YNFKEQ. The CDR3 is made up of 14 amino acids. V was cut by 3 bases and J by 2 bases, with 10 bases left in between. The CDR3 reads CASSQQDAQETQYF. The CDR3 DNA is TGTGCCAGCAGCCAGCAGGACGCGCAAGAGACCCAGTACTTC.

J is TRBJ2-2 and V is TRBV5-6, with D tentatively TRBD2 (5 bases). The CDR3 extends over 16 amino acids. Germline V gene sequence: CDR1 SGHDT, CDR2 YYEEEE. The germline V and J ends were trimmed by 5 bases and 4 bases, with 18 bases remaining between them. In nucleotides, the CDR3 is TGTGCCAGCAGAACCTCGGACCCCGGAGGCACCGGGGAGCTGTTTTTT. It specifies CASRTSDPGGTGELFF.

There are a few counts of this clonotype. V is TRBV29-1 and J is TRBJ1-2; the D gene is possibly TRBD1 (5 bases). The CDR3 has 16 amino acids. Germline V CDR1 and CDR2: SQVTM, ANQGSEA. Trimming took 1 base from V and 4 from J, leaving 19 bases between them. The DNA for the CDR3 is TGCAGCGTTGAAGGGAGGGGCGCGGGCTCTACCTATGGCTACACCTTC. Translating it yields CSVEGRGAGSTYGYTF.

This clonotype appeared a few times. CDR3 nucleotides: TGTGCCACCAGTGAGGGCTCGACAGGGAGTTTGGAGACCCAGTACTTC. It specifies CATSEGSTGSLETQYF. The chain combines TRBV24-1 with TRBJ2-5; 7 nucleotides line up with TRBD1. Germline values: CDR1 KGHDR, CDR2 SFDVKD. V gave up 4 bases and J gave up 5 bases; unmatched junction bases: 12. CDR3 size: 16 residues.

V is TRBV7-9 and J is TRBJ2-1; 9 bases are shared with TRBD1. J gave up 8 bases and V 11 bases, and 19 bases lay outside the gene matches. This CDR3 is 16 amino acids long. CDR1 and CDR2 from the germline V gene are SEHNR and FQNEAQ (reference sequence). CDR3 sequence (DNA): TGTGCCTGCCAGCGACATCGGGGACAGGGAATCTATGAGCAGTTCTTC. This encodes CACQRHRGQGIYEQFF.

This clonotype has at least ten counts. The chain employs TRBV20-1 and TRBJ2-7, with D unresolved. This CDR3 region has 11 residues. Trimming shortened V by 3 bases and J by 3 bases, and 6 bases separated the two germline ends. Per the germline V gene, CDR1 is DFQATT and CDR2 is SNEGSKA (reference sequence). The CDR3 DNA sequence: TGCAGTGCTAGCAAGCACTACGAGCAGTACTTC. Translating gives CSASKHYEQYF.

This clonotype has only a few counts. The CDR3 nucleotides are TGTGCCAGCAGCCAAGGAGGGACGCCAACTAACTATGGCTACACCTTC. It is translated as CASSQGGTPTNYGYTF. The J gene is TRBJ1-2, the V gene TRBV14, with D maybe TRBD1 (5 bases). Germline lookup yields CDR1 SGHDN and CDR2 FVKESK. The CDR3 consists of 16 residues. V was shortened by 1 base and J by 0 bases, with 12 bases between the two germline ends.

This clonotype was seen a few times. DNA for the CDR3: TGTGCCAGCAGCTTGGTTGGGAGGCGCCATAATTCACCCCTCCACTTT. It yields the protein CASSLVGRRHNSPLHF. The chain uses TRBV5-6 and TRBJ1-6; no firm D call. Deletions cut 0 bases from V and 5 bases from J, with 12 bases between. The CDR3 covers 16 residues. CDR1 is SGHDT, CDR2 YYEEEE, per germline. Drawing the rest from reference TRBV5-6 and TRBJ1-6, the complete variable domain is DAGVTQSPTHLIKTRGQQVTLRCSPKSGHDTVSWYQQALGQGPQFIFQYYEEEERQRGNFPDRFSGHQFPNYSSELNVNALLLGDSALYLCASSLVGRRHNSPLHFGNGTRLTVT.

In this sample, this clonotype turned up a few times. CDR3 amino acids: CASSSTREQPQHF. In nucleotides, the CDR3 is TGTGCCAGCAGCAGCACGAGGGAACAGCCCCAGCATTTT. This rearrangement joins TRBV7-8 to TRBJ1-5; D is undetermined. Germline assignment: CDR1 SGHVS and CDR2 FQNEAQ. With 5 bases removed from V and 7 bases from J, the gap between germline ends came to 12 bases. CDR3 length: 13 amino acids.

V usage is TRBV29-1 and J usage is TRBJ2-5, with D unresolved. The CDR3 totals 13 residues. The germline V and J ends were trimmed by 3 bases and 1 base, with 9 bases remaining between them. Germline CDR1 is SQVTM and CDR2 is ANQGSEA. CDR3 sequence reads: CSVEWGFQETQYF. The DNA for the CDR3 is TGCAGCGTTGAGTGGGGTTTCCAAGAGACCCAGTACTTC.